The clone carrying this T cell receptor beta chain occurred a few times. The sample comes from a study of blood T cell repertoires in COVID-19. Participants were aged about 18 to 95 years, lived in about 26 US areas, and enrolled virtually. Clinical history reported by participants formed the basis on which cohorts were assigned. Per the authors' pipeline: Using reference gene primer amplification, nucleated cell counts were estimated. Sequencing used immunoSEQ multiplex PCR; TCRdb keeps in-frame clones, though not all of them. Clone size and V and J calls were adopted from that table, with D and trimming inferred from the DNA. The table includes 350,000 to 400,000 clones, 80% to 90% detected once. Sequenced sample: PBMCs or T cells enriched from blood (not recorded which). The TCR originated in a man aged 40-50 years in a cohort exposed to, infected with or recovered from COVID-19 (not recorded which).

CDR3 nucleotide sequence: TGTGCCAGCTCAACCTATGCGGGGCGCAGTGATGAAGCTTTCTTT. This translates into CASSTYAGRSDEAFF. The chain couples TRBV18 to TRBJ1-1, with D possibly TRBD1 on 5 matching bases. CDR3 size: 15 residues. V lost 5 bases, J lost 7 bases, and 20 bases lay in between. CDR1 and CDR2 from the germline V gene are KGHSH and LQKENI.